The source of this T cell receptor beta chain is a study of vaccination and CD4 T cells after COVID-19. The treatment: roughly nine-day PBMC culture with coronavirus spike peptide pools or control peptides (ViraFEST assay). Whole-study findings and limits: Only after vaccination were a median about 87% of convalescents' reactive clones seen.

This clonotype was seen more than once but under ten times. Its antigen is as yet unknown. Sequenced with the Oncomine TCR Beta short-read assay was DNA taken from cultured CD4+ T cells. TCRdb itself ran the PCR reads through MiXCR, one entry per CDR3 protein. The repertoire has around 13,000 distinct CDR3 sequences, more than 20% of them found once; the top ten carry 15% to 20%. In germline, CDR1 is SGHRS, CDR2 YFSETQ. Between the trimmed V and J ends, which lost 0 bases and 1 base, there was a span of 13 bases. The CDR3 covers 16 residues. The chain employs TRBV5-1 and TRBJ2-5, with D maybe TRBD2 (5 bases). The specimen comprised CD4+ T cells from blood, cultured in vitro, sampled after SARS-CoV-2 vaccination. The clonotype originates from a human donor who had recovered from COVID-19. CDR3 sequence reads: CASSLVLGAAQETQYF. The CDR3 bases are TGCGCCAGCAGCTTGGTTTTGGGAGCGGCCCAAGAGACCCAGTACTTC.